These 6 T cell receptor beta chains share one sample of origin, sequenced in a study of blood T cells in healthy people across ages. PCR was performed a second time for 7 to 11 cycles using a sample-barcoded 5' primer and a J-beta primer mix. MiXCR was run by TCRdb on the 5' RACE reads, yielding one entry per CDR3 protein. The sample consists of about 1 million distinct CDR3 sequences, under 30% of them appearing once. The same data also contributed to another study, on T cells of mothers and their children.

Specimen: blood. The receptors were sampled from a girl aged 2 to 10 in good health.

This chain links TRBV29-1 with TRBJ2-5, with 8 nucleotides matching TRBD2. Germline CDR1 is SQVTM and CDR2 is ANQGSEA. CDR3 length equals 14 residues. The V segment lost 5 bases and the J segment 5 bases; nucleotides outside the gene matches: 10. The CDR3 sequence is CSVSGGGITETQYF. In DNA form, the CDR3 reads TGCAGCGTTTCTGGCGGGGGGATTACGGAGACCCAGTACTTC. The full variable domain, its missing parts supplied by reference TRBV29-1 and TRBJ2-5, is SAVISQKPSRDICQRGTSLTIQCQVDSQVTMMFWYRQQPGQSLTLIATANQGSEATYESGFVIDKFPISRPNLTFSTLTVSNMSPEDSSIYLCSVSGGGITETQYFGPGTRLLVL.

This chain joins TRBV7-2 and TRBJ2-5; 9 positions agree with TRBD2. The CDR3 totals 19 residues. The germline V gene encodes CDR1 SGHTA and CDR2 FQGNSA. V shed 3 bases, J shed 2 bases, and the junction held 16 bases outside the gene matches. The CDR3 bases are TGTGCCAGCAGCTTTTCTTTCGGGACATTAGCGGGGGCTCAAGAGACCCAGTACTTC. As protein: CASSFSFGTLAGAQETQYF.

This chain connects TRBV12-3 or TRBV12-4 to TRBJ1-6; D unclear. V was shortened by 1 base and J by 13 bases, with 8 bases between the two germline ends. The CDR3 runs to 12 residues. The chain's CDR3 is CASSLDPWPLHF. Written as DNA, the CDR3 is TGTGCCAGCAGTTTAGACCCCTGGCCCCTCCACTTT.

V is TRBV20-1 and J is TRBJ1-5; tentative D call: TRBD1 (6 bases). The germline gives CDR1 DFQATT, CDR2 SNEGSKA (reference sequence). The CDR3 totals 13 residues. The V end was cut by 6 bases, the J end by 3 bases, with 12 bases between. The CDR3 sequence: CSAIQGTNQPQHF. The CDR3 DNA reads TGCAGTGCCATACAGGGTACCAATCAGCCCCAGCATTTT.

The rearrangement uses TRBV6-1 and TRBJ1-2; D call uncertain. Germline V gives CDR1 MNHNS, CDR2 SASEGT. Trimming took off 8 bases at V and 6 bases at J, with 19 bases between the two ends. The CDR3 has 14 amino acids. CDR3 amino acids: CASDPRWGDDGYTF. CDR3 nucleotides: TGTGCCAGCGACCCTAGATGGGGTGACGATGGCTACACCTTC.

V usage is TRBV12-3 or TRBV12-4 and J usage is TRBJ2-5; D may be TRBD1 (5 bases). This CDR3 spans 16 amino acids. V was pared by 6 bases and J by 5 bases, with 22 bases between. CDR3 nucleotides: TGTGCCAGCAGCCAACAGGAGCTCCCCTTGGGCGAGACCCAGTACTTC. This codes for CASSQQELPLGETQYF.